A single sample gave rise to the 32 T cell receptor beta chains below, sequenced in a study of T cell responses to AZD1222 COVID-19 vaccine. Clones were read by immunoSEQ multiplex PCR, and TCRdb kept only the in-frame ones, dropping some. The sample comprises about 100,000 clones, 70% to 90% of which are singletons, and approximately 2.9% rests with the top ten. Sample: peripheral blood, taken on day 0 of AZD1222 vaccination. The receptors were sampled from an adult in good health.

This rearrangement joins TRBV6-2 or TRBV6-3 to TRBJ1-1, with 9 bases fitting TRBD1. CDR3 length: 18 amino acids. Germline V gene data show CDR1 as MNHEY and CDR2 as SVGEGT. Trimming at V came to 3 bases and at J to 0 bases, leaving 11 bases not matched to a gene. CDR3 in DNA: TGTGCCAGCAGTTATCGCCCGGGACAGGGTATGGTGAACACTGAAGCTTTCTTT. Amino acids: CASSYRPGQGMVNTEAFF.

This chain connects TRBV7-3 to TRBJ2-7, with unresolved D. Trimming left V 2 bases short and J 2 bases short, with 7 bases between. This CDR3 has 13 residues. Germline V gives CDR1 SGHTA, CDR2 FQGTGA. The DNA for the CDR3 is TGTGCCAGCAGCTTAGGCGGAACCTACGAGCAGTACTTC. It yields the protein CASSLGGTYEQYF.

This sequence joins TRBV6-1 and TRBJ2-1; D not resolved. The CDR3 is 12 residues long. From germline, CDR1 is MNHNS and CDR2 SASEGT. Trimming shortened V by 3 bases and J by 10 bases, and 10 bases separated the two germline ends. CDR3 amino acids: CASSEVLTEQFF. The CDR3 coding sequence is TGTGCCAGCAGTGAGGTACTGACGGAGCAGTTCTTC.

The rearrangement links TRBV19 to TRBJ1-5; TRBD1 matches 9 bases. V lost 5 bases to trimming and J lost 9 bases; unmatched junction nucleotides: 11. The CDR3 has 15 amino acids. Germline V CDR1 and CDR2: LNHDA, SQIVND (reference sequence). The CDR3 is CASSGDLTGGRPQHF. CDR3 bases: TGTGCCAGTAGTGGCGACTTGACAGGGGGTAGGCCCCAGCATTTT.

The V and J genes are TRBV20-1 and TRBJ1-2; D is ambiguous. The V gene's germline CDR1 is DFQATT and CDR2 SNEGSKA (reference sequence). CDR3 size: 14 residues. Trimming cost V 3 bases and J 2 bases, with 13 bases left between them. The CDR3 region has the DNA TGCAGTGCTAGTCCCAGGACGGGCAACTATGGCTACACCTTC. Translation: CSASPRTGNYGYTF.

Note on this clone: Different DNA sequences within this sample yield the same CDR3. This chain links TRBV7-3 with TRBJ2-3; D unresolved. The V end was cut by 2 bases, the J end by 0 bases, with 3 bases between. The germline gives CDR1 SGHTA, CDR2 FQGTGA. The CDR3 is made up of 13 amino acids. The CDR3 sequence is CASSLGSTDTQYF. The CDR3 DNA is TGTGCCAGCAGCTTAGGCAGCACAGATACGCAGTATTTT.

V is TRBV4-2 and J is TRBJ1-6; D is unclear. The CDR3 is 16 residues long. V was trimmed by 0 bases and J by 5 bases, leaving 11 bases between them. CDR1 and CDR2 from the germline V gene are LGHNA and YNFKEQ. DNA of the CDR3: TGTGCCAGCAGCCAAGATCTCCTACTGAATAATTCACCCCTCCACTTT. Translation: CASSQDLLLNNSPLHF.

This chain uses TRBV4-3 with TRBJ2-7; D possibly corresponds to TRBD2 (6 bases). CDR3 length: 19 amino acids. Trimming stripped 0 bases from V and 3 bases from J, with 24 bases between. Germline V lookup: CDR1 LGHNA, CDR2 YSLEER. CDR3 coding DNA: TGCGCCAGCAGCCAAGATCCTGCGGGAACACAGGTGCTGGGCTACGAGCAGTACGTC. Translated: CASSQDPAGTQVLGYEQYV.

J is TRBJ1-4 and V is TRBV15; D possibly corresponds to TRBD1 (6 bases). CDR3 length equals 14 residues. V lost 3 bases to trimming and J lost 5 bases, with 10 bases between them. Germline V CDR1 and CDR2: LNHNV, YYDKDF (reference sequence). The chain's CDR3 is CATSRDSENEKLFF. The CDR3 coding sequence is TGTGCCACCAGCAGGGACAGCGAGAATGAAAAACTGTTTTTT. Filled out from reference TRBV15 and TRBJ1-4, the complete variable domain reads DAMVIQNPRYQVTQFGKPVTLSCSQTLNHNVMYWYQQKSSQAPKLLFHYYDKDFNNEADTPDNFQSRRPNTSFCFLDIRSPGLGDTAMYLCATSRDSENEKLFFGSGTQLSVL.

The chain carries TRBV5-8 and TRBJ1-2; D gene unclear. Germline V CDR1 and CDR2: SGHTS, YDEGEE. V was trimmed by 6 bases and J by 2 bases, leaving 14 bases between them. There are 14 residues in the CDR3. This CDR3 is CASTRPLQNYGYTF. The DNA for the CDR3 is TGTGCCAGCACCCGGCCCCTACAGAACTATGGCTACACCTTC.

The chain is built from TRBV5-5 and TRBJ1-1; the match to TRBD1 covers 7 bases. Unmatched junction bases numbered 10, after V lost 4 bases and J lost 1 base. This CDR3 region has 16 residues. Germline V lookup: CDR1 SGHKS, CDR2 YYEKEE (reference sequence). CDR3 region: CASSPIPGQRNTEAFF. CDR3 nucleotides: TGTGCCAGCAGCCCAATCCCGGGACAGCGGAACACTGAAGCTTTCTTT.

This chain connects TRBV6-5 to TRBJ1-1; D is ambiguous. The germline V gene has CDR1 MNHEY and CDR2 SVGAGI. The CDR3 spans 15 residues. Trimming removed 0 bases at V and 8 bases at J, with 16 bases between. The DNA for the CDR3 is TGTGCCAGCAGTTACTCGAAGGGCCCTGGATCGGAAGCTTTCTTT. It specifies CASSYSKGPGSEAFF.

The chain carries TRBV19 and TRBJ2-5, with TRBD1 identical over 10 bases. This CDR3 comprises 15 residues. From germline, CDR1 is LNHDA and CDR2 SQIVND (reference sequence). Trimming at V came to 4 bases and at J to 5 bases, leaving 7 bases not matched to a gene. The CDR3 nucleotides are TGTGCCAGTAGTAGGGGACAGGGGATGAGGGAGACCCAGTACTTC. Its protein is CASSRGQGMRETQYF.

The rearrangement joins TRBV2 to TRBJ1-3; D unresolved. Trimming removed 8 bases at V and 0 bases at J, with 14 bases between. The CDR3 runs to 15 residues. Germline loops: CDR1 SNHLY, CDR2 FYNNEI. CDR3 sequence: CASAMQSGSGNTIYF. The CDR3 DNA is TGTGCCAGCGCTATGCAGTCAGGCTCTGGAAACACCATATATTTT.

This chain connects TRBV6-4 to TRBJ2-1, with D possibly TRBD2 on 7 matching bases. This CDR3 comprises 16 residues. Deletions cut 2 bases from V and 7 bases from J, with 18 bases between. The germline V gene encodes CDR1 MRHNA and CDR2 SNTAGT. The CDR3 is CASSDQGTILLNEQFF. CDR3 nucleotide sequence: TGTGCCAGCAGTGACCAGGGGACTATCCTACTTAATGAGCAGTTCTTC.

The chain couples TRBV6-2 or TRBV6-3 to TRBJ2-7; D not resolved. V was cut by 6 bases and J by 2 bases, with 17 bases left in between. The V gene's germline CDR1 is MNHEY and CDR2 SVGEGT. The CDR3 is made up of 15 amino acids. The chain's CDR3 is CASSPLGSRAYEQYV. CDR3 nucleotides: TGTGCCAGCAGCCCGCTCGGCTCCCGCGCCTACGAGCAGTACGTC.

This clone was seen only once. The chain links TRBV2 to TRBJ1-5; weak D call: TRBD1 (6 bases). V lost 11 bases and J lost 2, with 16 bases in between. In germline, CDR1 is SNHLY, CDR2 FYNNEI. The CDR3 runs 14 residues. The DNA for the CDR3 is TGTGCCTCGATGGGGGGCCCCCGCAATCAGCCCCAGCATTTT. Residues: CASMGGPRNQPQHF.

The V and J genes are TRBV7-6 and TRBJ2-1; 8 bases fit TRBD2. This CDR3 has 16 amino acids. CDR1 is SGHVS and CDR2 is FNYEAQ in the germline V gene. Trimming at V came to 0 bases and at J to 3 bases, leaving 4 bases not matched to a gene. The CDR3 sequence: CASSLALTSGYNEQFF. DNA of the CDR3: TGTGCCAGCAGCTTAGCGCTTACTAGCGGCTACAATGAGCAGTTCTTC.

The chain employs TRBV11-3 and TRBJ2-3; perhaps TRBD2 as D (6 bases). Germline CDR1 is SGHNT and CDR2 is YENEEA. This CDR3 has 13 amino acids. Between the trimmed V and J ends, which lost 5 bases and 10 bases, there was a span of 16 bases. CDR3 sequence reads: CASSRGFSGPQYF. The CDR3 coding sequence is TGTGCCAGCAGCCGGGGCTTTAGCGGCCCGCAGTATTTT.

The table lists this clone with a few counts. The V and J genes are TRBV3-1 (or the pseudogene TRBV3-2) and TRBJ2-3; D unresolved. The germline gives CDR1 LGHDT, CDR2 YNNKEL (reference sequence). The V gene lost 0 bases and the J gene lost 2 bases, with 21 bases spanning the gap. This CDR3 is 19 amino acids long. The DNA for the CDR3 is TGTGCCAGCAGCCAAGACCCCTTTTTGACATTCCACTACACAGATACGCAGTATTTT. Its protein is CASSQDPFLTFHYTDTQYF.

The chain couples TRBV3-1 (or the pseudogene TRBV3-2) to TRBJ2-5; D unclear. V dropped 4 bases and J dropped 5 bases, with 8 bases sitting between them. This CDR3 comprises 12 residues. The germline gives CDR1 LGHDT, CDR2 YNNKEL (reference sequence). This chain's CDR3 is CASSLARETQYF. The DNA of the CDR3 is TGTGCCAGCAGCCTTGCGAGGGAGACCCAGTACTTC.

The chain carries TRBV5-4 and TRBJ2-1, with D perhaps given as TRBD1 or TRBD2 (5 bases each). V lost 2 bases and J lost 2, with 14 bases in between. The length of the CDR3 is 16 residues. CDR1 and CDR2 from the germline V gene are SGHNT and YYREEE (reference sequence). For the CDR3, the DNA is TGTGCCAGCAGCTTAGGAATCGAGGGACCCTACAATGAGCAGTTCTTC. Amino acid sequence: CASSLGIEGPYNEQFF.

V usage is TRBV25-1 and J usage is TRBJ1-5, with D possibly TRBD1 on 5 matching bases. Germline CDR1 reads MGHDK; CDR2 reads SYGVNS. The CDR3 extends over 15 amino acids. V lost 3 bases and J 4 bases, leaving 13 bases between the germline ends. The chain's CDR3 is CASSDPRDGNQPQHF. The CDR3 bases are TGTGCCAGCAGTGACCCCAGGGATGGGAATCAGCCCCAGCATTTT.

This clone was seen a few times. The CDR3 bases are TGCGCCAGCAGCCAAGTCGGGGCCCGCACCGGGGAGCTGTTTTTT. This codes for CASSQVGARTGELFF. The rearrangement uses TRBV4-1 and TRBJ2-2, with D perhaps being TRBD1 or TRBD2 (5 bases each). Germline V gene lookup returns CDR1 MGHRA and CDR2 YSYEKL. Trimming left V 1 base short and J 4 bases short, with 10 bases between. This CDR3 region has 15 residues.

J is TRBJ2-3 and V is TRBV7-3, with unresolved D. Trimming left V 5 bases short and J 4 bases short, with 10 bases between. The CDR3 runs to 13 residues. The V gene's germline CDR1 is SGHTA and CDR2 FQGTGA. CDR3 amino acids: CASSPHKADTQYF. The DNA for the CDR3 is TGTGCCAGCAGCCCTCACAAGGCAGATACGCAGTATTTT.

The chain uses TRBV6-5 and TRBJ2-7, with 7 bases identical to TRBD1. The CDR3 consists of 15 residues. The ends lost 5 bases at V and 3 bases at J; junction bases unmatched: 10. Germline V gene sequence: CDR1 MNHEY, CDR2 SVGAGI. CDR3 region: CASSQIRTGNYEQYF. Written as DNA, the CDR3 is TGTGCCAGCAGTCAAATTAGGACAGGAAACTACGAGCAGTACTTC.

The V call is TRBV4-2, the J call TRBJ2-1; D is unclear. V was clipped by 4 bases and J by 7 bases, with 11 bases between them. The CDR3 extends over 13 amino acids. Germline CDR1 and CDR2: LGHNA and YNFKEQ. CDR3 region: CASSLWVANEQFF. The CDR3 nucleotides are TGTGCCAGCAGCCTGTGGGTAGCAAATGAGCAGTTCTTC.

The V and J genes are TRBV4-2 and TRBJ2-2, with unresolved D. Per germline, CDR1 LGHNA and CDR2 YNFKEQ. The V gene lost 1 base and the J gene lost 3 bases, with 12 bases spanning the gap. This CDR3 is built from 16 residues. CDR3 protein: CASSQGWLRDTGELFF. The DNA for the CDR3 is TGTGCCAGCAGCCAAGGGTGGCTACGAGACACCGGGGAGCTGTTTTTT.

The gene calls are TRBV3-1 (or the pseudogene TRBV3-2) and TRBJ1-6, with D maybe TRBD1 (6 bases). Trimming shortened V by 1 base and J by 5 bases, and 12 bases separated the two germline ends. CDR1 LGHDT and CDR2 YNNKEL come from the germline V gene (reference sequence). The CDR3 has 16 amino acids. The CDR3 region has the DNA TGTGCCAGCAGCCAAGGGGGGGCTTCTGATAATTCACCCCTCCACTTT. Translated, it gives CASSQGGASDNSPLHF.

The CDR3: CATSRDSPRQNYGYTF. The CDR3 DNA follows: TGTGCCACCAGCAGAGATTCCCCTCGACAGAACTATGGCTACACCTTC. The chain carries TRBV15 and TRBJ1-2, with D tentatively TRBD1 (5 bases). The V and J ends lost 0 bases and 2 bases respectively, with 13 bases between them. There are 16 residues in the CDR3. The V gene's germline CDR1 is LNHNV and CDR2 YYDKDF (reference sequence).

V usage is TRBV5-1 and J usage is TRBJ1-2; D gene ambiguous. CDR3 length: 14 residues. Germline-derived CDR1 and CDR2 are SGHRS and YFSETQ. Deletions cut 5 bases from V and 3 bases from J, with 14 bases between. CDR3 sequence: CASRKRPLDYGYTF. CDR3 in DNA: TGCGCCAGCAGAAAGCGACCGTTAGACTATGGCTACACCTTC.

The CDR3 reads CASSPGLADQETQYF. In nucleotides, the CDR3 is TGTGCCAGCAGCCCCGGACTAGCGGACCAAGAGACCCAGTACTTC. The J gene is TRBJ2-5, the V gene TRBV3-1 (or the pseudogene TRBV3-2), with 10 positions matching TRBD2. V shed 4 bases, J shed 0 bases, and the junction held 2 bases outside the gene matches. CDR1 and CDR2 from the germline V gene are LGHDT and YNNKEL (reference sequence). The CDR3 contains 15 residues.